This T cell receptor (beta chain) was observed in a study of OX40 agonist ivuxolimab in advanced cancers. Sequencing used immunoSEQ multiplex PCR; TCRdb keeps in-frame clones, though not all of them. This sample has 65,000 to 90,000 clones, with more than 75% found just once. Sampling times: baseline, cycle 4 day 1, cycle 7 day 1. CDR3 size: 13 residues. From germline, CDR1 is ENHRY and CDR2 SYGVKD. V lost 6 bases to trimming and J lost 6 bases; unmatched junction nucleotides: 5. The specimen comprised CD4+ or CD8+ T cells sorted from blood, sampled in a trial of the OX40 agonist ivuxolimab. The receptor was derived from an adult with an advanced solid tumor such as melanoma, head and neck, liver or kidney cancer. The chain is built from TRBV10-3 and TRBJ1-2; 9 nucleotides line up with TRBD1. CDR3 nucleotides: TGTGCCATCAGCGGACAGGGGCCCCATGGCTACACCTTC. It yields the protein CAISGQGPHGYTF.